Each of the 26 T cell receptor beta chains below was sequenced from the same sample in a study of shared clonotypes between healthy human individuals. Profiling relied on immunoSEQ multiplex PCR, and the TCRdb table lists in-frame clones only, not all of them. The sample carries hundreds of thousands of clones, 90% to 96% recorded once. Sequencing input: naive CD4+ T cells sorted from blood. Subset: CD45RA+ positively selected. These receptors all come from a woman aged 30 to 39 in good health.

CDR3 coding DNA: TGTGCCAGCAGCTCAGGATTGGCTAGTCCGGGTACGCAGTATTTT. Residues: CASSSGLASPGTQYF. This chain links TRBV7-6 with TRBJ2-3; D is ambiguous. CDR3 size: 15 residues. The germline gives CDR1 SGHVS, CDR2 FNYEAQ. Trimming left V 4 bases short and J 8 bases short, with 19 bases between.

The J gene is TRBJ2-7, the V gene TRBV30, with 8 bases lining up with TRBD2. The germline V gene encodes CDR1 GTSNPN and CDR2 SVGIG (reference sequence). With V trimmed by 3 bases and J by 7 bases, 2 bases remained unmatched. The CDR3 contains 11 residues. This chain's CDR3 is CAWSRGGEQYF. The CDR3 region has the DNA TGTGCCTGGAGCCGGGGGGGAGAGCAGTACTTC.

Turning to this clone: This sample includes further DNA sequences coding for the same CDR3. This CDR3 reads CASSYSADLTYEQYF. The DNA for the CDR3 is TGTGCCAGCAGTTACTCCGCGGACCTGACCTACGAGCAGTACTTC. V gene TRBV6-5 combines with J gene TRBJ2-7; D gene uncertain. CDR3 length: 15 residues. V lost 0 bases, J lost 2 bases, and 11 bases lay in between. Germline V gene lookup returns CDR1 MNHEY and CDR2 SVGAGI.

The chain couples TRBV7-9 to TRBJ1-1; D may be TRBD1 (5 bases). This CDR3 is 16 amino acids long. V was trimmed by 2 bases and J by 1 base, leaving 14 bases between them. Germline V gene data show CDR1 as SEHNR and CDR2 as FQNEAQ (reference sequence). The CDR3 coding sequence is TGTGCCAGCAGCTTATTCGTGGGGGGACCGAACACTGAAGCTTTCTTT. It codes for CASSLFVGGPNTEAFF.

The V and J genes are TRBV18 and TRBJ2-7; D gene ambiguous. Per the germline V gene, CDR1 is KGHSH and CDR2 is LQKENI. The V end lost 0 bases, the J end lost 2 bases, and 8 bases lay between the germline ends. The CDR3 runs 14 residues. CDR3 nucleotide sequence: TGTGCCAGCTCACCACCGACAACTACCTACGAGCAGTACTTC. The encoded protein is CASSPPTTTYEQYF.

This clone was found once. The chain recombines TRBV9 with TRBJ1-6; D call uncertain. The CDR3 extends over 14 amino acids. Trimming shortened V by 1 base and J by 7 bases, and 9 bases separated the two germline ends. The germline CDR1 and CDR2 sequences are SGDLS and YYNGEE. The CDR3 spells CASSVTQINSPLHF. CDR3 nucleotides: TGTGCCAGCAGCGTAACCCAAATCAATTCACCCCTCCACTTT.

This chain joins TRBV7-2 and TRBJ2-5; 8 bases fit TRBD1. This CDR3 has 13 residues. The V gene's germline CDR1 is SGHTA and CDR2 FQGNSA. Trimming at V came to 4 bases and at J to 3 bases, leaving 1 base not matched to a gene. CDR3 DNA: TGTGCCAGCAGCTCGGACAGGGAAGAGACCCAGTACTTC. This codes for CASSSDREETQYF.

The table lists this clone with a few counts. The chain joins TRBV7-9 to TRBJ2-7; the match to TRBD2 covers 12 bases. Germline-derived CDR1 and CDR2 are SEHNR and FQNEAQ (reference sequence). This CDR3 has 15 amino acids. The trim removed 1 base at V and 6 bases at J, leaving 4 bases unmatched. In DNA form, the CDR3 reads TGTGCCAGCAGCTTAGTACTAGCGGGAGGCAGCGAGCAGTACTTC. Translation: CASSLVLAGGSEQYF. The entire variable domain, with the rest obtained from reference TRBV7-9 and TRBJ2-7, is as follows: DTGVSQNPRHKITKRGQNVTFRCDPISEHNRLYWYRQTLGQGPEFLTYFQNEAQLEKSRLLSDRFSAERPKGSFSTLEIQRTEQGDSAMYLCASSLVLAGGSEQYFGPGTRLTVT.

The chain joins TRBV28 to TRBJ2-2; D is perhaps TRBD1 (5 bases). The CDR3 covers 15 residues. Per the germline V gene, CDR1 is MDHEN and CDR2 is SYDVKM. The V gene lost 1 base and the J gene lost 3 bases, with 9 bases spanning the gap. The CDR3 DNA follows: TGTGCCAGCAGTTTATCCCAGGGCGACACCGGGGAGCTGTTTTTT. This gives the protein CASSLSQGDTGELFF.

The genes are TRBV18 and TRBJ1-3, with 7 bases lining up with TRBD1. Germline-derived CDR1 and CDR2 are KGHSH and LQKENI. Trimming took 2 bases from V and 4 from J; bases not matched to a gene: 8. The CDR3 sequence is 16 residues long. CDR3 DNA: TGTGCCAGCTCACCAATGGGACAGCCCGGGGGAAACACCATATATTTT. Protein: CASSPMGQPGGNTIYF.

The chain employs TRBV4-1 and TRBJ1-3; no reliable D call. The DNA end is more similar to TRBJ2-2, so the J call may be wrong. This CDR3 spans 12 amino acids. Germline CDR1 and CDR2: MGHRA and YSYEKL. The CDR3 DNA is TGCGCCAGCAGCCAAATTTCCGGGGAGCTGTTTTTT. It codes for CASSQISGELFF.

The chain has TRBV28 and TRBJ2-1, with 10 bases fitting TRBD2. The CDR3 loop spans 14 amino acids. Germline assignment: CDR1 MDHEN and CDR2 SYDVKM. Losses at the gene ends were 8 bases for V and 10 bases for J; bases not matched to a gene: 11. CDR3 residues: CASHGLAERWEQFF. CDR3 DNA sequence: TGTGCCAGCCACGGACTAGCGGAGAGGTGGGAGCAGTTCTTC.

The chain couples TRBV28 to TRBJ1-1; TRBD1 matches at 8 bases. The V segment lost 0 bases and the J segment 11 bases; nucleotides outside the gene matches: 14. Germline assignment: CDR1 MDHEN and CDR2 SYDVKM. This CDR3 is 16 amino acids long. CDR3 in amino acids: CASSLWVRDRFPGAFF. The CDR3 nucleotides read TGTGCCAGCAGTTTATGGGTCCGGGACAGGTTCCCAGGCGCTTTCTTT.

This clone was detected once. This rearrangement joins TRBV6-1 to TRBJ1-5; D gene unclear. This CDR3 is 14 amino acids long. With 10 bases removed from V and 0 bases from J, the gap between germline ends came to 13 bases. Germline V CDR1 and CDR2: MNHNS, SASEGT. The CDR3, as DNA: TGTGCCATCAGGCTGTTGTCTAGCAATCAGCCCCAGCATTTT. Its translation: CAIRLLSSNQPQHF.

V is TRBV6-6 and J is TRBJ1-1, with D maybe TRBD1 (5 bases). V lost 6 bases to trimming and J lost 6 bases, with 11 bases between them. In germline, CDR1 is MNHNY, CDR2 SVGAGI (reference sequence). CDR3 length: 12 residues. The chain's CDR3 is CASSFLGAEAFF. Here the CDR3 DNA reads TGTGCCAGCAGCTTCCTGGGGGCTGAAGCTTTCTTT.

Concerning this clone itself: This sample also contains other DNA sequences that code for the same CDR3. This sequence joins TRBV20-1 and TRBJ2-7; D is perhaps TRBD1 or TRBD2 (6 bases each). CDR1 is DFQATT, CDR2 SNEGSKA, per germline (reference sequence). CDR3 size: 11 residues. The V end lost 7 bases, the J end lost 7 bases, and 14 bases lay between the germline ends. The CDR3, as DNA: TGCAGTGGGCCGGGGGCGGGGGAGCAGTACTTC. Its protein is CSGPGAGEQYF.

This clone was observed a few times. The chain recombines TRBV18 with TRBJ2-7; tentatively, D is TRBD1 (5 bases). With 3 bases removed from V and 2 bases from J, the gap between germline ends came to 11 bases. Germline V CDR1 and CDR2: KGHSH, LQKENI. CDR3 length: 14 amino acids. CDR3 nucleotide sequence: TGTGCCAGCTCACCCCAGGGTACCCCCTACGAGCAGTACTTC. This gives the protein CASSPQGTPYEQYF.

The chain recombines TRBV11-2 with TRBJ2-3, with 11 bases matching TRBD1. The CDR3 extends over 17 amino acids. The germline V gene has CDR1 SGHAT and CDR2 FQNNGV. V was clipped by 5 bases and J by 3 bases; unmatched bases: 10. For the CDR3, the DNA is TGTGCCAGCAGCCAAAGAACCGGGACAGGGGGTACAGATACGCAGTATTTT. As protein: CASSQRTGTGGTDTQYF.

The V gene is TRBV7-9, the J gene TRBJ2-5; D ambiguous. The better agreement between TRBJ2-7 and the DNA end casts doubt on the J call. Germline lookup yields CDR1 SEHNR and CDR2 FQNEAQ (reference sequence). The CDR3 totals 14 residues. The CDR3 spells CASSLVEATYEQYF. The CDR3 DNA reads as TGTGCCAGCAGCTTAGTAGAGGCCACCTACGAGCAGTACTTC.

The count of this clone is one. The chain combines TRBV18 with TRBJ1-2; a possible D gene is TRBD1 (6 bases). The germline gives CDR1 KGHSH, CDR2 LQKENI. The CDR3 extends over 13 amino acids. Trimming pared 5 bases from V and 4 bases from J, leaving 11 bases between. CDR3 amino acids: CASSSLDSYGYTF. In DNA, the CDR3 is TGTGCCAGCTCATCCTTGGACAGCTATGGCTACACCTTC.

The J gene is TRBJ1-5, the V gene TRBV27; D gene unclear. The germline V gene encodes CDR1 MNHEY and CDR2 SMNVEV (reference sequence). The ends were cut back, 2 bases at V and 4 bases at J, with 6 bases in the middle. CDR3 length equals 13 residues. CDR3 sequence (DNA): TGTGCCAGCAGTTTAGCTGAAAATCAGCCCCAGCATTTT. Amino acid sequence: CASSLAENQPQHF.

The J gene is TRBJ2-5, the V gene TRBV4-1, with 8 positions matching TRBD2. Per germline, CDR1 MGHRA and CDR2 YSYEKL. Trimming cost V 0 bases and J 2 bases; bases outside gene matches: 8. The CDR3 totals 17 residues. This CDR3 is CASSQDRRAGVQETQYF. Here the CDR3 DNA reads TGCGCCAGCAGCCAAGATCGGCGAGCGGGAGTACAAGAGACCCAGTACTTC.

The V call is TRBV6-1, the J call TRBJ1-5, with D unclear. There are 13 residues in the CDR3. Germline V gene data show CDR1 as MNHNS and CDR2 as SASEGT. V dropped 5 bases and J dropped 1 base, with 6 bases sitting between them. The CDR3 coding sequence is TGTGCCAGCAGTTCCCAGAGCAATCAGCCCCAGCATTTT. It is translated as CASSSQSNQPQHF.

V gene TRBV7-2 combines with J gene TRBJ2-5; no reliable D call. The CDR3 runs 14 residues. Trimming shortened V by 1 base and J by 5 bases, and 11 bases separated the two germline ends. CDR1 and CDR2 (germline): SGHTA, FQGNSA. The CDR3 sequence: CASSLEVGCETQYF. CDR3 DNA sequence: TGTGCCAGCAGCTTAGAGGTAGGGTGTGAGACCCAGTACTTC. Looking up the rest from reference TRBV7-2 and TRBJ2-5 gives the full variable domain: GAGVSQSPSNKVTEKGKDVELRCDPISGHTALYWYRQSLGQGLEFLIYFQGNSAPDKSGLPSDRFSAERTGGSVSTLTIQRTQQEDSAVYLCASSLEVGCETQYFGPGTRLLVL.

This rearrangement joins TRBV18 to TRBJ1-1; D might be TRBD1 (6 bases). Deletions cut 1 base from V and 0 bases from J, with 12 bases between. The V gene's germline CDR1 is KGHSH and CDR2 LQKENI. This CDR3 contains 16 residues. CDR3 sequence: CASSPLVGTLNTEAFF. For the CDR3, the DNA is TGTGCCAGCTCACCACTTGTTGGGACACTGAACACTGAAGCTTTCTTT. The variable domain in full, with the rest retrieved from reference TRBV18 and TRBJ1-1, is NAGVMQNPRHLVRRRGQEARLRCSPMKGHSHVYWYRQLPEEGLKFMVYLQKENIIDESGMPKERFSAEFPKEGPSILRIQQVVRGDSAAYFCASSPLVGTLNTEAFFGQGTRLTVV.

CDR3: CASSWGSTSSTDTQYF. Written as DNA, the CDR3 is TGCGCCAGCAGCTGGGGTTCGACGTCTAGCACAGATACGCAGTATTTT. V gene TRBV5-1 combines with J gene TRBJ2-3; D uncertain. The germline V gene encodes CDR1 SGHRS and CDR2 YFSETQ. This CDR3 is 16 amino acids long. V lost 3 bases and J lost 0, with 14 bases in between.